The 20 T cell receptor beta chains listed next were all sequenced from one sample in a study of T cells in Graves' hyperthyroidism and ophthalmopathy. Researchers took RNA transcripts and amplified the TCR beta CDR3 regions from them. The primer set for the first-round RT-PCR of the TCR CDR3 was HTBI. TCRdb reprocessed the multiplex PCR reads with MiXCR, giving one entry per CDR3 protein. The table has fewer than 250,000 distinct CDR3 sequences, about 15% seen once. Source material: blood. These receptors were taken from a man aged 50-60 years with Graves' hyperthyroidism.

In its sample, this clonotype was seen many times. The chain couples TRBV27 to TRBJ2-3, with 7 positions matching TRBD2. Per the germline V gene, CDR1 is MNHEY and CDR2 is SMNVEV (reference sequence). The CDR3 loop spans 14 amino acids. J lost 2 bases, V lost 6 bases, and 5 bases had no gene match. This chain's CDR3 is CASRYREDTDTQYF. In nucleotides, the CDR3 is TGTGCCAGCAGATACCGGGAGGACACAGATACGCAGTATTTT.

Only a few counts were recorded for this clonotype. The genes are TRBV12-3 or TRBV12-4 and TRBJ2-3; TRBD2 matches 14 bases. The CDR3 is 16 residues long. Trimming cost V 4 bases and J 5 bases; bases outside gene matches: 5. The CDR3 coding sequence is TGTGCCAGCAGTTCAACCGGGACTAGCGGGGGAGATACGCAGTATTTT. It codes for CASSSTGTSGGDTQYF.

This clonotype was counted a few times. Here the CDR3 reads CASSYSGIGTGSSYEQYF. CDR3 DNA: TGTGCCAGCAGTTACTCCGGGATCGGGACAGGGAGCTCCTACGAGCAGTACTTC. The J gene is TRBJ2-7, the V gene TRBV6-6, with 9 positions matching TRBD1. Per germline, CDR1 MNHNY and CDR2 SVGAGI (reference sequence). The J segment lost 0 bases and the V segment lost 0 bases, leaving 9 bases of the junction unmatched. The CDR3 covers 18 residues.

This clonotype appeared many times. The CDR3 sequence: CASSFEGLAETSTDTQYF. DNA of the CDR3: TGCGCCAGCAGCTTCGAAGGACTAGCGGAGACTAGCACAGATACGCAGTATTTT. The V gene is TRBV5-1, the J gene TRBJ2-3; 10 nucleotides agree with TRBD2. J gave up 0 bases and V 2 bases, and 9 bases lay outside the gene matches. The germline V gene encodes CDR1 SGHRS and CDR2 YFSETQ. The CDR3 is 18 amino acids.

This clonotype was seen ten or more times. The chain uses TRBV3-1 and TRBJ2-3; D possibly corresponds to TRBD2 (5 bases). This CDR3 is 16 amino acids long. Germline-derived CDR1 and CDR2 are LGHDT and YNNKEL (reference sequence). V shed 1 base and J shed 4 bases, with 15 bases lying between them. As DNA, the CDR3 is TGTGCCAGCAGCCAAGCCCCTCGAGGGAGCGCAGATACGCAGTATTTT. Translated: CASSQAPRGSADTQYF.

The table lists this clonotype with a few counts. The chain combines TRBV12-3 or TRBV12-4 with TRBJ2-1; 9 positions match TRBD2. V gave up 7 bases and J gave up 0 bases; unmatched junction bases: 10. This CDR3 is built from 17 residues. For the CDR3, the DNA is TGTGCCAGCAAAATGACTAGCGGAACAAGCTCCTACAATGAGCAGTTCTTC. Amino acid sequence: CASKMTSGTSSYNEQFF.

This clonotype was counted a few times. Mismatch with germline at one junction end may stem from a read error. The rearrangement uses TRBV5-1 and TRBJ2-1; D is uncertain. Germline V gene data show CDR1 as SGHRS and CDR2 as YFSETQ. This CDR3 is built from 14 residues. CDR3 sequence reads: CASSLEYGLDEQSF. In nucleotides, the CDR3 is TGCGCCAGCAGCTTGGAATATGGGCTCGATGAGCAGTCCTTC. The variable domain in full, completed from reference TRBV5-1 and TRBJ2-1, reads KAGVTQTPRYLIKTRGQQVTLSCSPISGHRSVSWYQQTPGQGLQFLFEYFSETQRNKGNFPGRFSGRQFSNSRSEMNVSTLELGDSALYLCASSLEYGLDEQSFGPGTRLTVL.

This clonotype was counted a few times. This rearrangement joins TRBV5-1 to TRBJ2-5; 8 bases are a match to TRBD1. Trimming at V came to 4 bases and at J to 1 base, leaving 6 bases not matched to a gene. The CDR3 length is 15 residues. Germline CDR1 is SGHRS and CDR2 is YFSETQ. In DNA form, the CDR3 reads TGCGCCAGCAGCCTGGACAGGGATCCCCAAGAGACCCAGTACTTC. This encodes CASSLDRDPQETQYF.

The chain is built from TRBV24-1 and TRBJ2-1, with D tentatively TRBD1 (5 bases). V gave up 3 bases and J gave up 3 bases, with 11 bases separating them. The CDR3 sequence is 15 residues long. The germline V gene has CDR1 KGHDR and CDR2 SFDVKD. CDR3 sequence reads: CATSDTDSYYNEQFF. The CDR3 DNA is TGTGCCACCAGTGATACAGACAGTTACTACAATGAGCAGTTCTTC.

This clonotype was found a few times. The CDR3 DNA follows: TGTGCCAGCAGCCAACAGACACCGGGACAGTGGAGCTCCTATAATTCACCCCTCCACTTT. Translating it yields CASSQQTPGQWSSYNSPLHF. This chain uses TRBV3-1 with TRBJ1-6, with 7 bases matching TRBD1. V gave up 2 bases and J gave up 0 bases; unmatched junction bases: 13. The CDR3 is 20 amino acids. CDR1 is LGHDT, CDR2 YNNKEL, per germline (reference sequence). The whole variable domain, filled in from reference TRBV3-1 and TRBJ1-6, reads DTAVSQTPKYLVTQMGNDKSIKCEQNLGHDTMYWYKQDSKKFLKIMFSYNNKELIINETVPNRFSPKSPDKAHLNLHINSLELGDSAVYFCASSQQTPGQWSSYNSPLHFGNGTRLTVT.

This clonotype occurred a few times. V usage is TRBV28 and J usage is TRBJ1-2, with D perhaps matching TRBD1 (6 bases). CDR3 length equals 14 residues. In germline, CDR1 is MDHEN, CDR2 SYDVKM. With 1 base removed from V and 8 bases from J, the gap between germline ends came to 14 bases. The CDR3 spells CASSLSGTPVGYTF. The DNA of the CDR3 is TGTGCCAGCAGTTTATCTGGGACACCGGTGGGCTACACCTTC.

V gene TRBV5-1 combines with J gene TRBJ1-3, with D maybe TRBD1 (6 bases). The CDR3 consists of 15 residues. The ends were cut back, 1 base at V and 4 bases at J, with 12 bases in the middle. CDR1 is SGHRS and CDR2 is YFSETQ in the germline V gene. CDR3 nucleotide sequence: TGCGCCAGCAGCTTGTCAGGGGAATCCGGAAACACCATATATTTT. Its translation: CASSLSGESGNTIYF.

This clonotype was seen many times. This chain uses TRBV4-2 with TRBJ1-4, with no clear D. The V end lost 3 bases, the J end lost 0 bases, and 11 bases lay between the germline ends. Looked up from germline, CDR1 is LGHNA and CDR2 is YNFKEQ. The CDR3 consists of 16 residues. The CDR3 loop is CASSQTSGATNEKLFF. The CDR3 coding sequence is TGTGCCAGCAGCCAGACCAGCGGGGCAACTAATGAAAAACTGTTTTTT.

This clonotype was picked up many times. The rearrangement links TRBV7-8 to TRBJ2-1; D may be TRBD1 (5 bases). CDR3 length equals 13 residues. V dropped 3 bases and J dropped 4 bases, with 7 bases sitting between them. Germline lookup yields CDR1 SGHVS and CDR2 FQNEAQ. The CDR3 DNA is TGTGCCAGCAGCTTCAGGGTGTACAATGAGCAGTTCTTC. Its protein product is CASSFRVYNEQFF.

This clonotype was observed at least ten times. The chain has TRBV11-2 and TRBJ2-7; D gene ambiguous. Trimming removed 1 base at V and 7 bases at J, with 11 bases between. The CDR3 sequence is 13 residues long. Germline-derived CDR1 and CDR2 are SGHAT and FQNNGV. The CDR3 reads CASSLGFDGEQYF. The CDR3 DNA reads TGTGCCAGCAGCTTAGGCTTTGATGGGGAGCAGTACTTC. The whole variable domain, filled in from reference TRBV11-2 and TRBJ2-7, reads EAGVAQSPRYKIIEKRQSVAFWCNPISGHATLYWYQQILGQGPKLLIQFQNNGVVDDSQLPKDRFSAERLKGVDSTLKIQPAKLEDSAVYLCASSLGFDGEQYFGPGTRLTVT.

This clonotype was recorded at least ten times. The J gene is TRBJ2-3, the V gene TRBV6-1; D tentatively fits TRBD1 or TRBD2 (6 bases each). V was cut by 1 base and J by 5 bases, with 10 bases left in between. The CDR3 length is 14 residues. Germline CDR1 reads MNHNS; CDR2 reads SASEGT. As DNA, the CDR3 is TGTGCCAGCAGTGAAGTGGGGGGCCGAGATACGCAGTATTTT. Protein product: CASSEVGGRDTQYF.

The rearrangement joins TRBV5-5 to TRBJ2-1, with D possibly matching TRBD1 (6 bases). The germline V and J ends were trimmed by 3 bases and 3 bases, with 10 bases remaining between them. The CDR3 runs 14 residues. Germline V gives CDR1 SGHKS, CDR2 YYEKEE (reference sequence). In nucleotides, the CDR3 is TGTGCCAGCAGCTCCTGGGACAACTACAATGAGCAGTTCTTC. It translates to CASSSWDNYNEQFF.

The chain has TRBV6-1 and TRBJ2-1; D is undetermined. Germline V gene lookup returns CDR1 MNHNS and CDR2 SASEGT. Between the trimmed V and J ends, which lost 0 bases and 6 bases, there was a span of 9 bases. The CDR3 totals 14 residues. The CDR3 DNA is TGTGCCAGCAGTGAAGCGGCCGGGTTCAATGAGCAGTTCTTC. It codes for CASSEAAGFNEQFF.

This sequence joins TRBV7-9 and TRBJ2-2; possibly TRBD1 for D (6 bases). V lost 8 bases, J lost 4 bases, and 17 bases lay in between. Germline V gene data show CDR1 as SEHNR and CDR2 as FQNEAQ (reference sequence). The CDR3 consists of 15 residues. The CDR3 is CASGELLGGTGELFF. The CDR3 bases are TGTGCCAGCGGGGAGTTGTTAGGGGGCACCGGGGAGCTGTTTTTT.

This clonotype was observed at least ten times. The rearrangement uses TRBV10-3 and TRBJ2-7; D might be TRBD1 or TRBD2, each matching 5 bases. With 5 bases removed from V and 1 base from J, the gap between germline ends came to 15 bases. Germline CDR1 and CDR2: ENHRY and SYGVKD. This CDR3 is built from 15 residues. In nucleotides, the CDR3 is TGTGCCATCAGTTCTTCCCGGGACGGATCCTACGAGCAGTACTTC. Translating gives CAISSSRDGSYEQYF.